This is a list of T cell receptor beta chains from one sample in a study of cytomegalovirus exposure and HLA in healthy donors. Data came from immunoSEQ multiplex PCR; TCRdb stores just in-frame clones and leaves some out. The sample gives tens of thousands of clones, 70% to 90% of which show up once; 6.5% is in the top ten. The sequenced sample was PBMCs. The receptors derive from a human donor in good health. The CDR3 runs from the conserved cysteine through the conserved F or W. Fields, in order: V gene, clone size, D gene, J gene, CDR3 DNA, CDR3 protein. The D gene is left open where the match is weak. A clone size is listed for some rows: how often the clone was seen (once, few, many), or a class if it is expanded.

TRBV11-3	-	TRBD1	TRBJ2-1	TGTGCCAGCAGTGGACAGGGGAGGAATGAGCAGTTCTTC	CASSGQGRNEQFF
TRBV5-1	-	TRBD1	TRBJ2-1	TGCGCCAGCAGCTATTGGACAGGTGGGAATGAGCAGTTCTTC	CASSYWTGGNEQFF
TRBV14	once	-	TRBJ2-1	TGTGCCAGCAGCCAAGAAAGAGTGAGTGAGCAGTTCTTC	CASSQERVSEQFF
TRBV11-2	-	-	TRBJ1-2	TGTGCCAGCAGCTTAGACGAGGCTAACTATGGCTACACCTTC	CASSLDEANYGYTF
TRBV7-9	-	-	TRBJ2-1	TGTGCCAGCAGCTTAGGCCAGGGGAATGAGCAGTTCTTC	CASSLGQGNEQFF
TRBV6-1	few	TRBD1	TRBJ1-6	TGTGCCAGCAGAATCTTGCAGGGGGATTCACCCCTCCACTTT	CASRILQGDSPLHF
TRBV29-1	-	TRBD2	TRBJ2-3	TGCAGCGTTGAGGTAGCGGGGACAGATACGCAGTATTTT	CSVEVAGTDTQYF
TRBV18	once	TRBD1	TRBJ1-1	TGTGCCAGCTCACCACGCGGGACAGGGGATCGCACTGAAGCTTTCTTT	CASSPRGTGDRTEAFF
TRBV5-4	-	TRBD1	TRBJ1-3	TGTGCCAGCAGCTTGGGAGGGACAGGGATCCTCTCTGGAAACACCATATATTTT	CASSLGGTGILSGNTIYF
TRBV5-1	-	TRBD2	TRBJ2-3	TGCGCCAGCAGCCCGAGCGGGGGAACAGATACGCAGTATTTT	CASSPSGGTDTQYF
TRBV5-1	-	-	TRBJ1-1	TGCGCCAGCATGCCCCGCGGGAGCCCTGAAGCTTTCTTT	CASMPRGSPEAFF
TRBV28	-	-	TRBJ1-2	TGTGCCAGCAGACACAGTCACTATGGCTACACCTTC	CASRHSHYGYTF
TRBV6-1	-	TRBD1	TRBJ1-2	TGTGCCAGCAAAGGACAGGGGGCCCCTTCGCATGGCTACACCTTC	CASKGQGAPSHGYTF
TRBV27	-	TRBD1	TRBJ2-6	TGTGCCAGCAGAACCTGGACAGGGAGCTCTGGGGCCAACGTCCTGACTTTC	CASRTWTGSSGANVLTF
TRBV28	-	TRBD1	TRBJ2-1	TGTGCCAGCAGTTTACCGTCCGGACAGGCATACAATGAGCAGTTCTTC	CASSLPSGQAYNEQFF
TRBV29-1	-	-	TRBJ1-5	TGCAGCGTTGGACACGCTAGCAATCAGCCCCAGCATTTT	CSVGHASNQPQHF
TRBV11-2	-	TRBD1	TRBJ2-7	TGTGCCAGCAGCTTAAGCCCCGGGACAGACGAGCAGTACTTC	CASSLSPGTDEQYF
TRBV9	-	TRBD2	TRBJ2-7	TGTGCCAGCAGCCTAGCGGCTAGCTCCTACGAGCAGTACTTC	CASSLAASSYEQYF
TRBV19	few	-	TRBJ2-1	TGTGCCAGTAGTACGGGAAATTACAATGAGCAGTTCTTC	CASSTGNYNEQFF
TRBV4-1	-	TRBD2	TRBJ2-5	TGCGCCAGCAGCCAGACTAGCGGGGGGAGCTGGACCCAGTACTTC	CASSQTSGGSWTQYF
TRBV7-6	-	TRBD2	TRBJ2-1	TGTGCCAGCAGCTTAACTAGCGGGGTCTCCTACAATGAGCAGTTCTTC	CASSLTSGVSYNEQFF
TRBV10-3	-	TRBD2	TRBJ2-7	TGTGCCATCACCCCCAGCGGGGAAGGCGCCGAGCAGTACTTC	CAITPSGEGAEQYF
TRBV6-1	-	TRBD2	TRBJ2-3	TGTGCCAGCAGTAACTACCGGGGGGGCACAGATACGCAGTATTTT	CASSNYRGGTDTQYF
TRBV28	-	-	TRBJ1-6	TGTGCCACCCACGGGGGGTCTAAATCACCCCTCCACTTT	CATHGGSKSPLHF
TRBV7-2	-	-	TRBJ1-6	TGTGCCAGCAGCTTAGATTTCAGGCATGATTCACCCCTCCACTTT	CASSLDFRHDSPLHF
TRBV7-9	-	-	TRBJ2-5	TGTGCCAGCAGCCTGTTTGAGACCCAGTACTTC	CASSLFETQYF
TRBV7-6	-	TRBD1	TRBJ2-7	TGTGCCAGCAGAAACGACAGGGACTCCTACGAGCAGTACTTC	CASRNDRDSYEQYF
TRBV9	-	-	TRBJ2-1	TGTGCCAGCAGCGTAGGAGGGGCGGGGACCCCCCCTGAGCAGTTCTTC	CASSVGGAGTPPEQFF
TRBV5-4	-	TRBD2	TRBJ2-7	TGTGCCAGCAGCTTGGCAGCGGGGGGGGTACAGTACTTC	CASSLAAGGVQYF
TRBV6-1	-	TRBD1	TRBJ1-1	TGTGCCAGCACCCAGCCAGGGGGTACTGAAGCTTTCTTT	CASTQPGGTEAFF
TRBV5-5	-	TRBD1	TRBJ1-6	TGTGCCAGCAGCTCTCCCGGGACAGGGGATTCACCCCTCCACTTT	CASSSPGTGDSPLHF
TRBV19	-	TRBD2	TRBJ2-7	TGTGCCAGTAGTATCGCGGGAGCCCAGGCCTCCTACGAGCAGTACTTC	CASSIAGAQASYEQYF
TRBV5-1	-	TRBD1	TRBJ1-5	TGCGCCAGCAGCTTGGCAGGGGGCCGGGATCAGCCCCAGCATTTT	CASSLAGGRDQPQHF
TRBV10-2	-	TRBD1	TRBJ1-5	TGCGCCAGCAGGGGACAGAGCAATCAGCCCCAGCATTTT	CASRGQSNQPQHF
TRBV11-2	-	-	TRBJ2-3	TGTGCCAGCAGCTTAGTCGTGGGCCGCACAGATACGCAGTATTTT	CASSLVVGRTDTQYF